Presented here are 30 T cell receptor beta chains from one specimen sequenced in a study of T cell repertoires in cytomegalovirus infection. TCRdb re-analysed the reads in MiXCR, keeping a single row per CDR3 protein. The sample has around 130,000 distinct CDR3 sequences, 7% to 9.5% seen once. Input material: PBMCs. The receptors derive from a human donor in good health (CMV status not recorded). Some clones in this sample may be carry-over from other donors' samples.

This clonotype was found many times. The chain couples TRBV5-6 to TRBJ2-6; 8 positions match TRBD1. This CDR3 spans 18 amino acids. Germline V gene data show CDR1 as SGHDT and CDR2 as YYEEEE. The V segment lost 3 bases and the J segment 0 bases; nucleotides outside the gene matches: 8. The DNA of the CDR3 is TGTGCCAGCAGCTCCGTATCCGGACAGGGCTCTGGGGCCAACGTCCTGACTTTC. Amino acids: CASSSVSGQGSGANVLTF.

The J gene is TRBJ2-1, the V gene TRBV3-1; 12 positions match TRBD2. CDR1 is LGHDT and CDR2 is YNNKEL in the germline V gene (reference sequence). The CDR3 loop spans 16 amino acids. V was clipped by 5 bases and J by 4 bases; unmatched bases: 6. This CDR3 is CASSYQTSGGYNEQFF. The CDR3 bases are TGTGCCAGCAGCTACCAGACTAGCGGGGGATACAATGAGCAGTTCTTC.

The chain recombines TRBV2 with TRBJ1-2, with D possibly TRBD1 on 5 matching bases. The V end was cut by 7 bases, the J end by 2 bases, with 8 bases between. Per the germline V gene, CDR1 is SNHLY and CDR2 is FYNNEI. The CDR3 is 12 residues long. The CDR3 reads CASTQENYGYTF. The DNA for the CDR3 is TGTGCCAGCACACAGGAGAACTATGGCTACACCTTC. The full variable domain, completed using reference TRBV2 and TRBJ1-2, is EPEVTQTPSHQVTQMGQEVILRCVPISNHLYFYWYRQILGQKVEFLVSFYNNEISEKSEIFDDQFSVERPDGSNFTLKIRSTKLEDSAMYFCASTQENYGYTFGSGTRLTVV.

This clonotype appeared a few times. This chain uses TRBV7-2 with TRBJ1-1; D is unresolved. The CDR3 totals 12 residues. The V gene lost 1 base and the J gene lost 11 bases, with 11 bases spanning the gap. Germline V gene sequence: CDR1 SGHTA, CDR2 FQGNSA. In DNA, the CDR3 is TGTGCCAGCAGCTTAGTCAGGTCTGGGGCTTTCTTT. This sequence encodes CASSLVRSGAFF.

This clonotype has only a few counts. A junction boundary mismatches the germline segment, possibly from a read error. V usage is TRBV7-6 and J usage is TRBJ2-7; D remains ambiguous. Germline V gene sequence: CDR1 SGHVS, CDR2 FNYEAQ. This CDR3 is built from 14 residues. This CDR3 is CASSLDGNSYERYF. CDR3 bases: TGTGCCAGCAGCTTGGACGGTAACTCCTACGAGCGGTACTTC.

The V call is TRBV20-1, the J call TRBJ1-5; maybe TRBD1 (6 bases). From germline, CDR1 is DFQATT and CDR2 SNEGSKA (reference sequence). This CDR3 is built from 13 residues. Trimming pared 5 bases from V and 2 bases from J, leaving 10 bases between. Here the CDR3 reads CSAERQGNQPQHF. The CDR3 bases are TGCAGTGCTGAGAGACAGGGCAATCAGCCCCAGCATTTT.

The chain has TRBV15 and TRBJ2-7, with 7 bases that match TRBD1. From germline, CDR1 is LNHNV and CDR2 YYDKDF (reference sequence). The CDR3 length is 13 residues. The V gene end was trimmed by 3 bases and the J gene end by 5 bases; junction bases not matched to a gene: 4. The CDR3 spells CATSSQQGNEQYF. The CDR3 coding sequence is TGTGCCACCAGCAGTCAACAGGGGAACGAGCAGTACTTC.

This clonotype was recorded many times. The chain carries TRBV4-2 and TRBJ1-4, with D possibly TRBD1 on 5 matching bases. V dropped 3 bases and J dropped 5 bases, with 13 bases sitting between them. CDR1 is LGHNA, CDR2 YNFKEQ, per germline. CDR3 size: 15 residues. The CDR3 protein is CASSQAGTGNEKLFF. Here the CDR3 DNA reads TGTGCCAGCAGCCAGGCCGGGACCGGCAATGAAAAACTGTTTTTT.

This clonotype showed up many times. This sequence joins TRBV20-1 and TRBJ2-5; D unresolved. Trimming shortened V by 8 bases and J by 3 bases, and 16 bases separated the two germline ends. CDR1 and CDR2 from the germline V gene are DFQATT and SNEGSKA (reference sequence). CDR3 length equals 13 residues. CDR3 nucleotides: TGCAGTAACACGCTCAGGAGAGAAGAGACCCAGTACTTC. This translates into CSNTLRREETQYF.

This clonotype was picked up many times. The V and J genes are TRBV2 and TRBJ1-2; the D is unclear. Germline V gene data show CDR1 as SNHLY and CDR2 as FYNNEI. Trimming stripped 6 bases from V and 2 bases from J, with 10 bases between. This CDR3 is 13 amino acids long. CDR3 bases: TGTGCCAGCAGCCAACAGTCGAACTATGGCTACACCTTC. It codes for CASSQQSNYGYTF.

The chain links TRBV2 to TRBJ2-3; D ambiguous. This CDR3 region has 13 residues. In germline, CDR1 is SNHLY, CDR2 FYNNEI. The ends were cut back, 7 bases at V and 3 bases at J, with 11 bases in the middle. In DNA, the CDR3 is TGTGCCAGCACTTGGGTCGGTACAGATACGCAGTATTTT. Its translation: CASTWVGTDTQYF.

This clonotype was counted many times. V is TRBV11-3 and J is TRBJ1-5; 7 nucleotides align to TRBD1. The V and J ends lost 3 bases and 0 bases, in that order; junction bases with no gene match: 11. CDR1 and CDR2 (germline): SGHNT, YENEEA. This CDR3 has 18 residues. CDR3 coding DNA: TGTGCCAGCAGCTTGGCCCCCAGGGGGATGAGTAGCAATCAGCCCCAGCATTTT. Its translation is CASSLAPRGMSSNQPQHF.

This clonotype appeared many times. For the CDR3, the DNA is TGCAGTGCCTCCGAAGACAGTTACCAAGAGACCCAGTACTTC. It encodes CSASEDSYQETQYF. The J gene is TRBJ2-5, the V gene TRBV20-1; D possibly corresponds to TRBD1 (5 bases). This CDR3 spans 14 amino acids. V was clipped by 6 bases and J by 0 bases, with 14 bases between them. CDR1 is DFQATT and CDR2 is SNEGSKA in the germline V gene (reference sequence).

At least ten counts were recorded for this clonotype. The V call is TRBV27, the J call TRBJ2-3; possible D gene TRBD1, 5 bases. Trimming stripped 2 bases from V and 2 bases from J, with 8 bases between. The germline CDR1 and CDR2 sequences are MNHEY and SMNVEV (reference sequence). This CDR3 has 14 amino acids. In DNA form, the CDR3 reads TGTGCCAGCAGTTTACAGGGTAACACAGATACGCAGTATTTT. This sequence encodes CASSLQGNTDTQYF.

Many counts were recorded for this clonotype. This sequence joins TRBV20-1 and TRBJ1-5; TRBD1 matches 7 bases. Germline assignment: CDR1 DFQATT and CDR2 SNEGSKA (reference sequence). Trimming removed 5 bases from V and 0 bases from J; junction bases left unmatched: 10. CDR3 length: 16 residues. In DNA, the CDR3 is TGCAGTGCTGCCAATCGGGACAGACTTAGCAATCAGCCCCAGCATTTT. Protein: CSAANRDRLSNQPQHF.

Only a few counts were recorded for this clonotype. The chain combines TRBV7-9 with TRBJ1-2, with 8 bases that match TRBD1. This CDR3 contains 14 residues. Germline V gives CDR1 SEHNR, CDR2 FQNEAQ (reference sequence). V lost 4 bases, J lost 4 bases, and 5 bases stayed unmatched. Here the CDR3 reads CASSSTGVTYGYTF. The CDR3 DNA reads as TGTGCCAGCAGCTCGACAGGGGTAACCTATGGCTACACCTTC.

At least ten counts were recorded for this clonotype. CDR3 sequence: CASGGLAASTDTQYF. The CDR3 nucleotides are TGTGCCAGCGGTGGACTAGCGGCTAGCACAGATACGCAGTATTTT. The chain recombines TRBV2 with TRBJ2-3; 10 bases map to TRBD2. J gave up 0 bases and V 8 bases, and 5 bases lay outside the gene matches. Germline V lookup: CDR1 SNHLY, CDR2 FYNNEI. The CDR3 contains 15 residues.

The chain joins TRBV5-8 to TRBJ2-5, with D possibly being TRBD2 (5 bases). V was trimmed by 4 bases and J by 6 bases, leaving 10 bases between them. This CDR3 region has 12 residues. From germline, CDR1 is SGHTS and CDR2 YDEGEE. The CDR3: CASSPSGKTQYF. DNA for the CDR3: TGTGCCAGCAGCCCCTCGGGAAAGACCCAGTACTTC.

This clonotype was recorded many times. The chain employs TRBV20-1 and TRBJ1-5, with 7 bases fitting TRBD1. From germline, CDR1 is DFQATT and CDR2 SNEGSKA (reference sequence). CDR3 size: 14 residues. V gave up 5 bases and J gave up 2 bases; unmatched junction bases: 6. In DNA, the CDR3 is TGCAGTGCTTCACAGGGGAACCGCAATCAGCCCCAGCATTTT. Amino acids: CSASQGNRNQPQHF.

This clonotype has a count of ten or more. The CDR3 sequence: CSAILAMNTEAFF. The CDR3 nucleotides are TGCAGTGCTATCTTAGCCATGAACACTGAAGCTTTCTTT. The V and J genes are TRBV20-1 and TRBJ1-1, with unresolved D. Trimming took off 4 bases at V and 0 bases at J, with 9 bases between the two ends. The CDR3 has 13 residues. CDR1 is DFQATT, CDR2 SNEGSKA, per germline (reference sequence).

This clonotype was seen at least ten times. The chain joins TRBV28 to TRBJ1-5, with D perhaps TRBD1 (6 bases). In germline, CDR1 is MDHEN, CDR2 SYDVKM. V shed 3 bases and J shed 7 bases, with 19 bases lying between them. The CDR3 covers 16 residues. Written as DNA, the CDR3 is TGTGCCAGCAGTTTGGGCGGGGGCAGGGTTGGCCAGCCCCAGCATTTT. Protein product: CASSLGGGRVGQPQHF.

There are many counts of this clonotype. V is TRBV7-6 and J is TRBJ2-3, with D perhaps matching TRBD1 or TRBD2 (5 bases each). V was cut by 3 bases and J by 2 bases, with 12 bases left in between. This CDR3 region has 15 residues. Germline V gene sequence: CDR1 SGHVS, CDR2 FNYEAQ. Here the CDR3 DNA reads TGTGCCAGCAGCTTGTCCCGGGGCCTCACAGATACGCAGTATTTT. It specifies CASSLSRGLTDTQYF.

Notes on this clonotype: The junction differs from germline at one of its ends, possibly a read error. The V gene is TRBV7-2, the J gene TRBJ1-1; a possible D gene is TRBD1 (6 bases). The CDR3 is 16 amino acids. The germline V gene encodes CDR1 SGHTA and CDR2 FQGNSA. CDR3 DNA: TGTGCCAGCAGCCCACGAATCCCGACAGGAGGAGTTGAAGCGTACTTT. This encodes CASSPRIPTGGVEAYF.

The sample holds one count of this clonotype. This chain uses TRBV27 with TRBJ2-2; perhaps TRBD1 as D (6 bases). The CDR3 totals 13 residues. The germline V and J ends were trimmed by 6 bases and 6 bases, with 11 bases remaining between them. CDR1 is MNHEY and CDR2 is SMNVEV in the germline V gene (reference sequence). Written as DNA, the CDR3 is TGTGCCAGCAGGGCTTACAGGGCCGGGGAGCTGTTTTTT. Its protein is CASRAYRAGELFF.

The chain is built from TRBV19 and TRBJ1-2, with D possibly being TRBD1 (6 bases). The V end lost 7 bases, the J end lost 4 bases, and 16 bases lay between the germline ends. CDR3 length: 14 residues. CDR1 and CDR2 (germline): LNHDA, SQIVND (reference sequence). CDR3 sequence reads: CASKEQGRFYGYTF. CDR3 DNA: TGTGCCAGTAAGGAACAGGGCCGATTCTATGGCTACACCTTC.

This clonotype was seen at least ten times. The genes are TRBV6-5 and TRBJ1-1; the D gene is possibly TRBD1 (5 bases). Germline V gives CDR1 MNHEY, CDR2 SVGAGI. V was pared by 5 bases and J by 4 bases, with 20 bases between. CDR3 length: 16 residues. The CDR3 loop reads CASSPLAGRGSTEAFF. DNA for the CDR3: TGTGCCAGCAGTCCCCTCGCAGGGCGGGGGAGCACTGAAGCTTTCTTT.

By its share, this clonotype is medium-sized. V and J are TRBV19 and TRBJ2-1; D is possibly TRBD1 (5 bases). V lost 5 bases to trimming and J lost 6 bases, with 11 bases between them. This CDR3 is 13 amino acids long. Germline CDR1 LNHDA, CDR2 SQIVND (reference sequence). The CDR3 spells CASSVQGPNEQFF. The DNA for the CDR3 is TGTGCCAGTAGTGTTCAGGGTCCCAATGAGCAGTTCTTC. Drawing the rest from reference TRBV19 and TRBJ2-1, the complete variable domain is DGGITQSPKYLFRKEGQNVTLSCEQNLNHDAMYWYRQDPGQGLRLIYYSQIVNDFQKGDIAEGYSVSREKKESFPLTVTSAQKNPTAFYLCASSVQGPNEQFFGPGTRLTVL.

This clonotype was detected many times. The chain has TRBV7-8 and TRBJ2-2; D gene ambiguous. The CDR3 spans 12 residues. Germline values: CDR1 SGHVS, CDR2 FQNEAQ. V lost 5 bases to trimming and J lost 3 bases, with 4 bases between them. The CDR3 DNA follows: TGTGCCAGCAGCCCCTACACCGGGGAGCTGTTTTTT. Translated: CASSPYTGELFF.

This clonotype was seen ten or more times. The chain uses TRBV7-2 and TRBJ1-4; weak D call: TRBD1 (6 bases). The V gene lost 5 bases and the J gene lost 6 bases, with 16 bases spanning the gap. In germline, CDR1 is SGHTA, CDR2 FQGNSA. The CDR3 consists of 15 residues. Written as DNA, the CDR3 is TGTGCCAGCAGCGCAAGGGGGGGACGGTATGAAAAACTGTTTTTT. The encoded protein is CASSARGGRYEKLFF.

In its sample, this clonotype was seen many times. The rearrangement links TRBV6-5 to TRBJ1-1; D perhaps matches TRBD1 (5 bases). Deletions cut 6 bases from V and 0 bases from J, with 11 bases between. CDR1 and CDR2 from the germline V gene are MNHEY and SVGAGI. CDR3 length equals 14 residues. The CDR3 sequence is CASRERQLNTEAFF. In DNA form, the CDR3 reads TGTGCCAGCAGGGAGAGACAGTTGAACACTGAAGCTTTCTTT.